A single sample is the source of the 25 T cell receptor beta chains below, sequenced in a study of beta chain features in type 1 diabetes. cDNA synthesis used the whole RNA isolate, giving expressed TCRB sequences. TCRdb's copy holds only in-frame clones and misses some; the assay was immunoSEQ multiplex PCR. The data contain 620,000 or so clones, about 14% of them singletons. The sample taken for sequencing was naive CD4+ T cells from blood. The receptors derive from a man between 18 and 35 years old in good health.

The chain links TRBV19 to TRBJ2-7; the D is unclear. The length of the CDR3 is 14 residues. Trimming stripped 1 base from V and 1 base from J, with 8 bases between. Germline V lookup: CDR1 LNHDA, CDR2 SQIVND (reference sequence). Here the CDR3 reads CASSIGGVSYEQYF. The CDR3 nucleotides are TGTGCCAGTAGTATAGGAGGTGTTTCCTACGAGCAGTACTTC.

This chain connects TRBV7-9 to TRBJ2-7, with TRBD1 identical over 8 bases. Unmatched junction bases numbered 7, after V lost 5 bases and J lost 4 bases. Germline CDR1 is SEHNR and CDR2 is FQNEAQ (reference sequence). The CDR3 loop spans 14 amino acids. CDR3 region: CASSRRTGIYEQYF. In DNA form, the CDR3 reads TGTGCCAGCAGCCGGAGGACAGGGATTTACGAGCAGTACTTC.

This clone has only a few counts. The rearrangement uses TRBV7-8 and TRBJ1-5, with TRBD1 as a possible D gene (6 bases). The V gene's germline CDR1 is SGHVS and CDR2 FQNEAQ. Trimming pared 5 bases from V and 2 bases from J, leaving 10 bases between. This CDR3 comprises 14 residues. CDR3 region: CASSPRQGNQPQHF. The CDR3 DNA reads as TGTGCCAGCAGCCCTAGACAGGGCAATCAGCCCCAGCATTTT.

This clone has more than one count but fewer than ten. The chain is built from TRBV6-5 and TRBJ1-2; D unresolved. CDR3 size: 13 residues. Germline loops: CDR1 MNHEY, CDR2 SVGAGI. V dropped 2 bases and J dropped 7 bases, with 11 bases sitting between them. The chain's CDR3 is CASSYGRMSGYTF. As DNA, the CDR3 is TGTGCCAGCAGTTACGGGCGGATGTCTGGCTACACCTTC.

With respect to this clone: Relative to the germline gene, one junction end is altered; a read error may explain this. The chain employs TRBV7-7 and TRBJ2-3; the D gene could be TRBD1 or TRBD2 (5 bases each). The CDR3 runs 15 residues. Looked up from germline, CDR1 is SSHAT and CDR2 is FNYEAQ (reference sequence). The CDR3, as DNA: TGTGCTAGCAGCTTAAGTTGGCAGGGACCAGATACGCAGTATTTT. Its protein product is CASSLSWQGPDTQYF.

The table lists this clone with a few counts. This chain connects TRBV30 to TRBJ1-2; 10 nucleotides agree with TRBD1. The CDR3 has 15 amino acids. Germline V gene lookup returns CDR1 GTSNPN and CDR2 SVGIG (reference sequence). V lost 4 bases and J lost 4; bases outside the gene matches: 9. The CDR3 bases are TGTGCCTGGAACACCCGGGACAGGGGCCCCTATGGCTACACCTTC. Translated: CAWNTRDRGPYGYTF.

In this sample, this clone turned up a few times. V gene TRBV7-9 combines with J gene TRBJ2-7, with a tentative D call TRBD2 (5 bases). This CDR3 has 14 amino acids. From germline, CDR1 is SEHNR and CDR2 FQNEAQ (reference sequence). Trimming took 2 bases from V and 7 from J, leaving 15 bases between them. The CDR3 loop is CASSLRSRGWEQYF. The CDR3 coding sequence is TGTGCCAGCAGCTTAAGGTCACGGGGTTGGGAGCAGTACTTC.

This clone was detected only a few times. The chain links TRBV2 to TRBJ2-3; 10 bases agree with TRBD2. This CDR3 has 16 amino acids. Germline assignment: CDR1 SNHLY and CDR2 FYNNEI. The ends lost 4 bases at V and 3 bases at J; junction bases unmatched: 7. This chain's CDR3 is CASSVLAGVQTDTQYF. CDR3 coding DNA: TGTGCCAGCAGTGTCCTAGCGGGAGTCCAAACAGATACGCAGTATTTT.

This clone has only a few counts. V usage is TRBV15 and J usage is TRBJ2-7; D might be TRBD1 (5 bases). The CDR3 extends over 12 amino acids. V lost 5 bases, J lost 3 bases, and 8 bases lay in between. The V gene's germline CDR1 is LNHNV and CDR2 YYDKDF (reference sequence). The chain's CDR3 is CATSVRDYEQYF. CDR3 sequence (DNA): TGTGCCACCAGCGTCAGGGACTACGAGCAGTACTTC. The variable domain in full, completed from reference TRBV15 and TRBJ2-7, reads DAMVIQNPRYQVTQFGKPVTLSCSQTLNHNVMYWYQQKSSQAPKLLFHYYDKDFNNEADTPDNFQSRRPNTSFCFLDIRSPGLGDTAMYLCATSVRDYEQYFGPGTRLTVT.

This clone occurred a few times. The chain combines TRBV25-1 with TRBJ2-6; D not resolved. V lost 1 base, J lost 0 bases, and 10 bases lay in between. CDR1 is MGHDK, CDR2 SYGVNS, per germline. The CDR3 contains 17 residues. The CDR3 loop reads CASSESGGVSGANVLTF. The CDR3 region has the DNA TGTGCCAGCAGTGAATCGGGCGGAGTCTCTGGGGCCAACGTCCTGACTTTC.

This sequence joins TRBV5-1 and TRBJ2-7; a weak D match, TRBD2 (5 bases). Germline V gives CDR1 SGHRS, CDR2 YFSETQ. The germline V and J ends were trimmed by 1 base and 0 bases, with 11 bases remaining between them. The length of the CDR3 is 15 residues. The CDR3 nucleotides read TGCGCCAGCAGCTTGTTAGGAGGCAGCTCCTACGAGCAGTACTTC. Translating gives CASSLLGGSSYEQYF.

CDR3 sequence (DNA): TGTGCCAGCAGCCAAGCCCAAACCAGCTCTGGGGCCAACGTCCTGACTTTC. Its translation is CASSQAQTSSGANVLTF. The chain links TRBV4-2 to TRBJ2-6; no clear D gene. CDR3 length equals 17 residues. Germline V gene lookup returns CDR1 LGHNA and CDR2 YNFKEQ. V dropped 1 base and J dropped 0 bases, with 10 bases sitting between them.

The chain employs TRBV2 and TRBJ1-3, with D hard to call. Germline V gives CDR1 SNHLY, CDR2 FYNNEI. Trimming took off 3 bases at V and 3 bases at J, with 3 bases between the two ends. The CDR3 spans 12 residues. CDR3 bases: TGTGCCAGCAGTGACGGTGGAAACACCATATATTTT. It translates to CASSDGGNTIYF.

A few counts support this clone. This chain uses TRBV28 with TRBJ1-5; TRBD1 might be the D (5 bases). Trimming pared 2 bases from V and 6 bases from J, leaving 11 bases between. Per the germline V gene, CDR1 is MDHEN and CDR2 is SYDVKM. CDR3 size: 14 residues. The DNA of the CDR3 is TGTGCCAGCAGTTTAACGCAGGGCCCTCAGCCCCAGCATTTT. It translates to CASSLTQGPQPQHF.

This clone appeared a few times. This sequence joins TRBV7-6 and TRBJ2-3, with D tentatively TRBD1 (5 bases). The ends were cut back, 3 bases at V and 3 bases at J, with 7 bases in the middle. Germline loops: CDR1 SGHVS, CDR2 FNYEAQ. The CDR3 sequence is 13 residues long. The CDR3 here is CASSFQGTDTQYF. For the CDR3, the DNA is TGTGCCAGCAGCTTCCAGGGTACAGATACGCAGTATTTT.

There are a few counts of this clone. The chain combines TRBV18 with TRBJ1-2; maybe TRBD1 (6 bases). The V and J ends lost 4 bases and 2 bases respectively, with 8 bases between them. CDR3 length: 13 residues. The germline CDR1 and CDR2 sequences are KGHSH and LQKENI. Written as DNA, the CDR3 is TGTGCCAGCTCACGGGACAAGAACTATGGCTACACCTTC. This sequence encodes CASSRDKNYGYTF. The full variable domain, its missing parts supplied by reference TRBV18 and TRBJ1-2, is NAGVMQNPRHLVRRRGQEARLRCSPMKGHSHVYWYRQLPEEGLKFMVYLQKENIIDESGMPKERFSAEFPKEGPSILRIQQVVRGDSAAYFCASSRDKNYGYTFGSGTRLTVV.

The chain combines TRBV6-6 with TRBJ1-1; D uncertain. Looked up from germline, CDR1 is MNHNY and CDR2 is SVGAGI (reference sequence). V was pared by 0 bases and J by 7 bases, with 9 bases between. This CDR3 region has 13 residues. The CDR3 region is CASSYSGLGEAFF. The CDR3 DNA reads as TGTGCCAGCAGTTACTCCGGGCTCGGTGAAGCTTTCTTT.

This clone was seen a handful of times. The rearrangement links TRBV7-2 to TRBJ2-7, with D perhaps assigned TRBD1 or TRBD2 (6 bases each). Trimming cost V 5 bases and J 0 bases, with 14 bases left between them. The CDR3 has 15 amino acids. Germline loops: CDR1 SGHTA, CDR2 FQGNSA. CDR3 sequence: CASSPLGGVSYEQYF. The DNA for the CDR3 is TGTGCCAGCAGCCCGTTGGGGGGCGTCTCCTACGAGCAGTACTTC.

The V call is TRBV6-4, the J call TRBJ2-1; D is possibly TRBD1 (6 bases). CDR3 size: 16 residues. V was trimmed by 4 bases and J by 3 bases, leaving 16 bases between them. Germline CDR1 reads MRHNA; CDR2 reads SNTAGT. The CDR3 sequence: CASSGLQGRSYNEQFF. The DNA of the CDR3 is TGTGCCAGCAGTGGACTACAGGGACGGAGCTACAATGAGCAGTTCTTC.

The CDR3 reads CASRGQGGDNEQFF. The CDR3 DNA reads TGTGCCAGCAGAGGACAGGGTGGAGACAATGAGCAGTTCTTC. The chain recombines TRBV25-1 with TRBJ2-1; 8 bases agree with TRBD1. Germline-derived CDR1 and CDR2 are MGHDK and SYGVNS. V lost 6 bases and J lost 5; bases outside the gene matches: 6. The CDR3 extends over 14 amino acids. The full variable domain, rest sourced from reference TRBV25-1 and TRBJ2-1, is EADIYQTPRYLVIGTGKKITLECSQTMGHDKMYWYQQDPGMELHLIHYSYGVNSTEKGDLSSESTVSRIRTEHFPLTLESARPSHTSQYLCASRGQGGDNEQFFGPGTRLTVL.

V usage is TRBV15 and J usage is TRBJ1-4; no reliable D call. Trimming pared 3 bases from V and 7 bases from J, leaving 6 bases between. The germline V gene encodes CDR1 LNHNV and CDR2 YYDKDF (reference sequence). CDR3 length: 12 residues. CDR3 in amino acids: CATSRRAEKLFF. The CDR3 DNA reads as TGTGCCACCAGCAGGCGGGCTGAAAAACTGTTTTTT.

V gene TRBV9 combines with J gene TRBJ1-4; TRBD1 agrees at 7 bases. V lost 3 bases and J lost 8; bases outside the gene matches: 7. Germline-derived CDR1 and CDR2 are SGDLS and YYNGEE. CDR3 size: 14 residues. In DNA form, the CDR3 reads TGTGCCAGCAGCGCAGACAGGGCTGGAGAAAAACTGTTTTTT. It translates to CASSADRAGEKLFF.

This clone was counted a few times. The chain has TRBV20-1 and TRBJ2-7; perhaps TRBD1 as D (6 bases). The CDR3 runs 11 residues. Trimming shortened V by 5 bases and J by 9 bases, and 14 bases separated the two germline ends. Germline CDR1 DFQATT, CDR2 SNEGSKA (reference sequence). CDR3 residues: CSAADRLGQYF. The CDR3 DNA is TGCAGTGCTGCTGACAGGTTGGGGCAGTACTTC.

The CDR3 sequence: CASRKSDRGVYGYTF. CDR3 coding DNA: TGTGCCAGCAGAAAGTCGGACAGGGGGGTTTATGGCTACACCTTC. V is TRBV27 and J is TRBJ1-2; 10 bases are shared with TRBD1. The V and J ends lost 6 bases and 5 bases, in that order; junction bases with no gene match: 9. The germline V gene has CDR1 MNHEY and CDR2 SMNVEV (reference sequence). CDR3 size: 15 residues.

This chain connects TRBV30 to TRBJ1-4; unclear D gene. Germline CDR1 and CDR2: GTSNPN and SVGIG (reference sequence). The CDR3 is 10 amino acids. The CDR3 here is CALGNEKLFF. The CDR3 bases are TGTGCACTGGGGAATGAAAAACTGTTTTTT. The full variable domain, its missing parts supplied by reference TRBV30 and TRBJ1-4, is SQTIHQWPATLVQPVGSPLSLECTVEGTSNPNLYWYRQAAGRGLQLLFYSVGIGQISSEVPQNLSASRPQDRQFILSSKKLLLSDSGFYLCALGNEKLFFGSGTQLSVL.